This T cell receptor (beta chain) was captured in a study of OX40 agonist ivuxolimab in advanced cancers. Study conclusions and caveats: Fewer expanded clones were found on average in CD4+ than in CD8+ T cells.

Comments on this clone: Its antigen is as yet unknown.

V lost 8 bases to trimming and J lost 2 bases, with 13 bases between them. CDR1 and CDR2 from the germline V gene are SEHNR and FQNEAQ (reference sequence). The CDR3 sequence is 14 residues long. Data came from immunoSEQ multiplex PCR; TCRdb stores just in-frame clones and leaves some out. The table lists over 95,000 clones, 95% to 96% of them singletons. The sequencing here drew on CD4+ or CD8+ T cells sorted from blood, taken in a trial of the OX40 agonist ivuxolimab. The source of this sequence is an adult with an advanced solid tumor such as melanoma, head and neck, liver or kidney cancer. The chain combines TRBV7-9 with TRBJ1-5; D call uncertain. The CDR3 DNA reads TGTGCCAGCGCCACCGGGGTAGGCAATCAGCCCCAGCATTTT. This codes for CASATGVGNQPQHF. The full variable domain, in which reference TRBV7-9 and TRBJ1-5 provide the parts outside the CDR3, is DTGVSQNPRHKITKRGQNVTFRCDPISEHNRLYWYRQTLGQGPEFLTYFQNEAQLEKSRLLSDRFSAERPKGSFSTLEIQRTEQGDSAMYLCASATGVGNQPQHFGDGTRLSIL.